This note documents a single T cell receptor (beta chain) sequence. Germline V lookup: CDR1 MNHEY, CDR2 SMNVEV (reference sequence). The CDR3 sequence is 13 residues long. Losses at the gene ends were 6 bases for V and 5 bases for J; bases not matched to a gene: 5. This table comes from immunoSEQ multiplex PCR, and its TCRdb copy is limited to in-frame clones, with some not included. The sample contains 55,000 to 85,000 clones, approximately 97% of which appear only once. The entry originates in a study of technical replicates of blood from a handful of donors. Sequencing used T cells isolated from PBMCs. J is TRBJ1-2 and V is TRBV27; 8 bases match TRBD1. The receptor was derived from a human donor in good health. The CDR3 sequence: CASSPDREYGYTF. The CDR3 DNA sequence: TGTGCCAGCAGCCCGGACAGGGAATATGGCTACACCTTC.